Shown below are 21 T cell receptor beta chains from a single sample sequenced in a study of blood T cell repertoires in COVID-19. The assay was immunoSEQ multiplex PCR, and TCRdb's table has in-frame clones only and misses some. The sample includes 35,000 to 50,000 clones, over 75% seen only once; the top ten take over 1%. The sequenced sample was peripheral blood. The receptors come from a woman between 40 and 55 years old with acute or convalescent COVID-19.

This clone was detected once. The chain couples TRBV5-6 to TRBJ2-7; 8 bases are shared with TRBD1. Unmatched junction bases numbered 6, after V lost 3 bases and J lost 4 bases. CDR1 and CDR2 from the germline V gene are SGHDT and YYEEEE. The CDR3 runs 14 residues. The CDR3 is CASSSTGGSYEQYF. The CDR3 DNA sequence: TGTGCCAGCAGCTCAACAGGGGGTTCGTACGAGCAGTACTTC.

This clone has only one observation. The chain carries TRBV7-9 and TRBJ1-4, with a tentative D call TRBD1 (6 bases). The CDR3 runs to 14 residues. V was shortened by 4 bases and J by 8 bases, with 14 bases between the two germline ends. Germline lookup yields CDR1 SEHNR and CDR2 FQNEAQ (reference sequence). CDR3 in amino acids: CASSSSTGVEKLFF. The CDR3 DNA is TGTGCCAGCAGCTCATCGACAGGCGTGGAAAAACTGTTTTTT.

This chain links TRBV6-5 with TRBJ2-7, with 11 bases matching TRBD1. V lost 2 bases, J lost 4 bases, and 7 bases stayed unmatched. Germline CDR1 reads MNHEY; CDR2 reads SVGAGI. The CDR3 has 16 amino acids. This CDR3 reads CASSYGGQGGRYEQYF. The CDR3 nucleotides are TGTGCCAGCAGTTACGGGGGACAGGGGGGAAGGTACGAGCAGTACTTC.

The CDR3 region has the DNA TGTGCCAGCCTACCGACAGACCCCCGCGGCTACGAGCAGTACTTC. The encoded protein is CASLPTDPRGYEQYF. This chain joins TRBV28 and TRBJ2-7; the D gene is possibly TRBD1 (5 bases). The germline gives CDR1 MDHEN, CDR2 SYDVKM. CDR3 size: 15 residues. Trimming took off 8 bases at V and 3 bases at J, with 20 bases between the two ends.

The CDR3 here is CASSLERQGRNTIYF. The CDR3 coding sequence is TGTGCCAGCAGTTTAGAAAGACAGGGGCGAAACACCATATATTTT. V is TRBV28 and J is TRBJ1-3, with 8 bases matching TRBD1. After removal of 2 bases from V and 5 bases from J, the junction contained 5 bases not matched to a gene. The CDR3 spans 15 residues. Per the germline V gene, CDR1 is MDHEN and CDR2 is SYDVKM.

CDR3: CASSRTGSNQPQHF. CDR3 coding DNA: TGTGCCAGCAGCCGGACAGGGTCCAATCAGCCCCAGCATTTT. The chain joins TRBV27 to TRBJ1-5; 8 nucleotides agree with TRBD1. V gave up 6 bases and J gave up 3 bases; unmatched junction bases: 4. CDR1 and CDR2 (germline): MNHEY, SMNVEV (reference sequence). CDR3 size: 14 residues.

The chain recombines TRBV4-3 with TRBJ1-5; D gene uncertain. CDR3 length: 15 amino acids. Germline V CDR1 and CDR2: LGHNA, YSLEER. V lost 0 bases and J lost 2, with 8 bases in between. CDR3 in amino acids: CASSQDGQGNQPQHF. The CDR3 DNA is TGCGCCAGCAGCCAAGATGGGCAGGGCAATCAGCCCCAGCATTTT.

The rearrangement links TRBV6-6 to TRBJ1-1; D is possibly TRBD1 (6 bases). Germline V CDR1 and CDR2: MNHNY, SVGAGI (reference sequence). Trimming pared 6 bases from V and 0 bases from J, leaving 17 bases between. This CDR3 is built from 16 residues. CDR3 DNA sequence: TGTGCCAGCAGCTCCAGGGGCCTTATTATGAACACTGAAGCTTTCTTT. It encodes CASSSRGLIMNTEAFF.

V usage is TRBV10-3 and J usage is TRBJ2-1; D ambiguous. The CDR3 runs to 15 residues. Germline V gives CDR1 ENHRY, CDR2 SYGVKD. V was trimmed by 0 bases and J by 3 bases, leaving 9 bases between them. The CDR3 region is CAISESQSVYNEQFF. CDR3 DNA sequence: TGTGCCATCAGTGAGTCCCAGAGCGTCTACAATGAGCAGTTCTTC.

The CDR3 sequence is CASTNSGGAYEQYF. CDR3 DNA: TGTGCCAGCACAAATTCCGGCGGGGCCTACGAGCAGTACTTC. The chain uses TRBV7-2 and TRBJ2-7; the D gene is possibly TRBD2 (6 bases). Germline loops: CDR1 SGHTA, CDR2 FQGNSA. The CDR3 is 14 amino acids. V lost 7 bases to trimming and J lost 2 bases, with 15 bases between them.

This clone occurred once. The chain is built from TRBV28 and TRBJ2-7; possible D gene TRBD1, 6 bases. V lost 6 bases and J 5 bases, leaving 11 bases between the germline ends. The V gene's germline CDR1 is MDHEN and CDR2 SYDVKM. The CDR3 is 12 residues long. CDR3 in DNA: TGTGCCAGCAGGGGGGACAAAAACGAGCAGTACTTC. It encodes CASRGDKNEQYF.

This sequence joins TRBV14 and TRBJ2-1; 7 nucleotides line up with TRBD2. Germline V lookup: CDR1 SGHDN, CDR2 FVKESK. V was pared by 4 bases and J by 7 bases, with 10 bases of the junction left unmatched. The CDR3 has 15 amino acids. The CDR3: CASSRVAGVINEQFF. Here the CDR3 DNA reads TGTGCCAGCAGCCGCGTGGCGGGGGTTATTAATGAGCAGTTCTTC.

The gene calls are TRBV5-1 and TRBJ1-6; D gene uncertain. The CDR3 extends over 13 amino acids. Germline lookup yields CDR1 SGHRS and CDR2 YFSETQ. V shed 7 bases and J shed 6 bases, with 11 bases lying between them. CDR3 coding DNA: TGCGCCAGCGGGGAGAGTTTTAATTCACCCCTCCACTTT. As protein: CASGESFNSPLHF.

The V and J genes are TRBV6-2 or TRBV6-3 and TRBJ1-2; 9 bases fit TRBD1. Germline CDR1 is MNHEY and CDR2 is SVGEGT. The V segment lost 6 bases and the J segment 2 bases; nucleotides outside the gene matches: 4. The CDR3 totals 14 residues. The CDR3 nucleotides read TGTGCCAGCAGCCCGGGACAGGGAAACTATGGCTACACCTTC. This gives the protein CASSPGQGNYGYTF.

The rearrangement links TRBV6-1 to TRBJ1-2; tentatively, D is TRBD1 (5 bases). V was trimmed by 0 bases and J by 1 base, leaving 12 bases between them. Germline loops: CDR1 MNHNS, CDR2 SASEGT. The CDR3 is made up of 16 amino acids. Here the CDR3 DNA reads TGTGCCAGCAGTGAAGCGATCGGGGGAGGTAACTATGGCTACACCTTC. This encodes CASSEAIGGGNYGYTF.

The chain joins TRBV7-7 to TRBJ2-3; the match to TRBD2 covers 14 bases. Germline lookup yields CDR1 SSHAT and CDR2 FNYEAQ (reference sequence). CDR3 size: 19 residues. V was pared by 5 bases and J by 8 bases, with 18 bases of the junction left unmatched. Here the CDR3 DNA reads TGTGCCAGCAGCATGACTAGCGGGGGGGCCGACCTGGGGAGCGGTACGCAGTATTTT. Its protein product is CASSMTSGGADLGSGTQYF.

The V call is TRBV9, the J call TRBJ2-7; a weak D match, TRBD1 (5 bases). Germline lookup yields CDR1 SGDLS and CDR2 YYNGEE. Trimming pared 1 base from V and 6 bases from J, leaving 11 bases between. This CDR3 is built from 13 residues. The DNA for the CDR3 is TGTGCCAGCAGCGTAAGAGGAAGGGGCGAGCAGTACTTC. This encodes CASSVRGRGEQYF.

V gene TRBV6-2 or TRBV6-3 combines with J gene TRBJ1-5; the D is unclear. Germline V gene data show CDR1 as MNHEY and CDR2 as SVGEGT. Deletions cut 5 bases from V and 3 bases from J, with 14 bases between. The CDR3 consists of 15 residues. CDR3 loop: CASSDRVAYNQPQHF. The CDR3 coding sequence is TGTGCCAGCAGTGATCGGGTGGCTTACAATCAGCCCCAGCATTTT.

The J gene is TRBJ2-1, the V gene TRBV5-8, with 8 positions matching TRBD1. This CDR3 is 15 amino acids long. Losses at the gene ends were 3 bases for V and 2 bases for J; bases not matched to a gene: 4. CDR1 is SGHTS, CDR2 YDEGEE, per germline. The CDR3 DNA reads TGTGCCAGCAGCTACGGACAGGGAACCTACAATGAGCAGTTCTTC. Its protein is CASSYGQGTYNEQFF.

This clone was counted between two and nine times. The chain couples TRBV28 to TRBJ1-2, with 7 bases lining up with TRBD1. CDR1 MDHEN and CDR2 SYDVKM come from the germline V gene. The ends lost 1 base at V and 7 bases at J; junction bases unmatched: 12. There are 16 residues in the CDR3. This chain's CDR3 is CASSLFHVGGSGGYTF. As DNA, the CDR3 is TGTGCCAGCAGTTTATTTCATGTAGGGGGCTCGGGTGGCTACACCTTC.

The chain uses TRBV2 and TRBJ2-1; possible D gene TRBD2, 5 bases. The ends were cut back, 8 bases at V and 4 bases at J, with 12 bases in the middle. The germline V gene has CDR1 SNHLY and CDR2 FYNNEI. CDR3 length equals 13 residues. For the CDR3, the DNA is TGTGCCAGCTCCCGGGGTGATTACAATGAGCAGTTCTTC. Its translation is CASSRGDYNEQFF.